This entry lists 2 T cell receptor beta chains sequenced from one sample in a study of T-cell reconstitution after alpha-beta-depleted transplantation in children. For TCRbeta, the library was prepared with unique molecular identifiers. TCRdb independently ran MiXCR on the PCR reads; one entry per CDR3 protein. The sample includes 180,000 or so distinct CDR3 sequences, 5% to 7.5% of them seen just once. The source was PBMCs, collected before TCRalphabeta/CD19-depleted stem cell transplant. Source of these receptors: a girl under three years old with combined immunodeficiency, due to receive a stem cell transplant.

Many counts were recorded for this clonotype. J is TRBJ2-7 and V is TRBV12-3 or TRBV12-4; 10 nucleotides line up with TRBD1. This CDR3 is built from 14 residues. V dropped 3 bases and J dropped 3; count of bases not matched to a gene: 2. The CDR3 DNA reads TGTGCCAGCAGTTTCGGGACAGGGGTCTACGAGCAGTACTTC. The encoded protein is CASSFGTGVYEQYF.

This clonotype appeared many times. The chain employs TRBV12-3 or TRBV12-4 and TRBJ2-1; D is undetermined. V lost 7 bases and J 2 bases, leaving 15 bases between the germline ends. The CDR3 is 15 residues long. CDR3 DNA sequence: TGTGCCAGCAAGACTTCTGACCGAACCTACAATGAGCAGTTCTTC. Its translation: CASKTSDRTYNEQFF.